The entry that follows covers one TCR beta chain sequence. This entry is derived from a study of shared T cell receptors in the human thymus. TCRdb keeps only in-frame clones here, not all; method: immunoSEQ multiplex PCR. The sample includes approximately 490,000 clones, around three quarters seen only once; the top ten take about 0.012%. CDR3 length: 17 residues. V lost 0 bases to trimming and J lost 0 bases; unmatched junction nucleotides: 3. Germline loops: CDR1 WNHNN, CDR2 SYGVQD (reference sequence). The same data also went into a second study, on human thymus T cells. Turning to that study: All donors were healthy Finnish infants who were undergoing corrective surgery to treat congenital heart defects. Corrective cardiac operations yielded the resected thymus tissue. Thymic and blood repertoires appeared to display a bias in their usage of V and J genes. Thymic repertoires of unrelated individuals were reported in related research to overlap highly.

This sequence joins TRBV10-1 and TRBJ2-1; 9 bases are shared with TRBD1. Sequencing was carried out using thymocytes. This TCR came from a boy in the first two years of life with a congenital heart defect. CDR3 in amino acids: CASSESGTGSSYNEQFF. The CDR3 coding sequence is TGCGCCAGCAGTGAGTCCGGGACAGGGAGCTCCTACAATGAGCAGTTCTTC.